Below are 17 T cell receptor beta chains sequenced from a single sample in a study of blood T cell repertoires in COVID-19. Produced via immunoSEQ multiplex PCR; TCRdb's table is partial and in-frame only. The sample holds approximately 150,000 clones, roughly 84% seen once. Sequenced material: peripheral blood. Source of these receptors: a human donor with acute or convalescent COVID-19. The donor label of this sample is uncertain.

V usage is TRBV30 and J usage is TRBJ2-5; a possible D gene is TRBD2 (6 bases). Germline loops: CDR1 GTSNPN, CDR2 SVGIG (reference sequence). The V gene lost 3 bases and the J gene lost 1 base, with 9 bases spanning the gap. The CDR3 has 13 amino acids. The CDR3 coding sequence is TGTGCCTGGAGCCGGGACTCCCAAGAGACCCAGTACTTC. Its translation is CAWSRDSQETQYF.

This clone was detected only once. This sequence joins TRBV19 and TRBJ2-5; 10 nucleotides align to TRBD1. Germline V lookup: CDR1 LNHDA, CDR2 SQIVND (reference sequence). This CDR3 spans 14 amino acids. J was trimmed by 3 bases and V by 5 bases; bases with no gene match: 3. CDR3 sequence (DNA): TGTGCCAGTAGTCTAGGACAGGGGGAAGAGACCCAGTACTTC. It encodes CASSLGQGEETQYF.

The V gene is TRBV20-1, the J gene TRBJ2-4, with D possibly being TRBD1 (5 bases). The length of the CDR3 is 15 residues. Trimming removed 6 bases at V and 1 base at J, with 16 bases between. Germline assignment: CDR1 DFQATT and CDR2 SNEGSKA (reference sequence). This CDR3 reads CSASPIQGAKNIQYF. CDR3 sequence (DNA): TGCAGTGCCAGTCCCATTCAGGGTGCCAAAAACATTCAGTACTTC.

V and J are TRBV30 and TRBJ2-3, with 10 bases identical to TRBD1. The length of the CDR3 is 14 residues. Germline V gene sequence: CDR1 GTSNPN, CDR2 SVGIG (reference sequence). After removal of 2 bases from V and 8 bases from J, the junction contained 7 bases not matched to a gene. CDR3 sequence (DNA): TGTGCCTGGAGTTTTTCGGACAGGGGGGGTACGCAGTATTTT. Its translation: CAWSFSDRGGTQYF.

This clone was seen just once. The chain combines TRBV5-4 with TRBJ2-2, with a possible D match to TRBD2 (6 bases). Germline CDR1 SGHNT, CDR2 YYREEE (reference sequence). The CDR3 contains 16 residues. Between the trimmed V and J ends, which lost 0 bases and 5 bases, there was a span of 14 bases. The CDR3 spells CASSLGASRETGELFF. DNA of the CDR3: TGTGCCAGCAGCTTGGGGGCTTCGCGGGAAACCGGGGAGCTGTTTTTT.

The gene calls are TRBV6-1 and TRBJ1-3; D possibly corresponds to TRBD1 (6 bases). Germline values: CDR1 MNHNS, CDR2 SASEGT. The V end was cut by 4 bases, the J end by 7 bases, with 20 bases between. The CDR3 covers 16 residues. This CDR3 is CASSVEPQGTRNTIYF. The DNA of the CDR3 is TGTGCCAGCAGTGTTGAACCCCAGGGGACGCGGAACACCATATATTTT.

V usage is TRBV7-2 and J usage is TRBJ1-1; perhaps TRBD1 as D (5 bases). This CDR3 spans 14 amino acids. Germline-derived CDR1 and CDR2 are SGHTA and FQGNSA. V was shortened by 8 bases and J by 0 bases, with 13 bases between the two germline ends. The CDR3 sequence is CASGFQGLNTEAFF. Here the CDR3 DNA reads TGTGCCAGCGGATTTCAGGGTTTGAACACTGAAGCTTTCTTT.

This chain uses TRBV6-1 with TRBJ1-5; D unresolved. Germline V gene lookup returns CDR1 MNHNS and CDR2 SASEGT. Trimming stripped 3 bases from V and 7 bases from J, with 13 bases between. The CDR3 covers 14 residues. For the CDR3, the DNA is TGTGCCAGCAGTGAGTGGGCCTCAATCCAGCCCCAGCATTTT. Translated, it gives CASSEWASIQPQHF.

This clone was seen a few times. V and J are TRBV5-1 and TRBJ2-2; TRBD2 is a possible D gene (6 bases). The germline V and J ends were trimmed by 7 bases and 5 bases, with 12 bases remaining between them. There are 13 residues in the CDR3. Germline V gene lookup returns CDR1 SGHRS and CDR2 YFSETQ. The DNA of the CDR3 is TGCGCCAGCCGGGACTCTCAAACCGGGGAGCTGTTTTTT. This sequence encodes CASRDSQTGELFF.

The chain joins TRBV2 to TRBJ2-5; TRBD2 matches 12 bases. The CDR3 runs 18 residues. The trim removed 2 bases at V and 1 base at J, leaving 8 bases unmatched. Germline-derived CDR1 and CDR2 are SNHLY and FYNNEI. CDR3 sequence: CASSEIGLGLAGQETQYF. CDR3 nucleotide sequence: TGTGCCAGCAGTGAAATTGGTCTGGGACTAGCGGGCCAAGAGACCCAGTACTTC.

CDR3 loop: CAREFQGQENYEQYF. The DNA for the CDR3 is TGTGCCAGAGAATTCCAGGGACAAGAAAACTACGAGCAGTACTTC. This chain links TRBV28 with TRBJ2-7, with a possible D match to TRBD1 (6 bases). Trimming left V 9 bases short and J 3 bases short, with 21 bases between. The germline V gene encodes CDR1 MDHEN and CDR2 SYDVKM. The CDR3 sequence is 15 residues long.

The chain is built from TRBV7-2 and TRBJ1-1; a possible D gene is TRBD1 (5 bases). This CDR3 has 13 amino acids. Trimming took off 4 bases at V and 6 bases at J, with 12 bases between the two ends. The germline gives CDR1 SGHTA, CDR2 FQGNSA. CDR3 sequence reads: CASSWDGGAEAFF. DNA of the CDR3: TGTGCCAGCAGCTGGGACGGAGGGGCTGAAGCTTTCTTT.

This clone was recorded at least ten times. The chain's CDR3 is CAWSPGQGGYEKLFF. The CDR3 DNA reads TGTGCCTGGAGTCCGGGACAGGGGGGTTACGAAAAACTGTTTTTT. The chain uses TRBV30 and TRBJ1-4, with 11 bases that match TRBD1. This CDR3 is 15 amino acids long. Germline V CDR1 and CDR2: GTSNPN, SVGIG (reference sequence). J was trimmed by 8 bases and V by 2 bases; bases with no gene match: 7.

The rearrangement uses TRBV2 and TRBJ2-1, with 8 bases matching TRBD1. This CDR3 contains 12 residues. Unmatched junction bases numbered 4, after V lost 6 bases and J lost 9 bases. Germline V gene data show CDR1 as SNHLY and CDR2 as FYNNEI. Here the CDR3 reads CASRLDRGEQFF. In DNA form, the CDR3 reads TGTGCCAGCAGACTCGACAGGGGTGAGCAGTTCTTC.

The chain is built from TRBV29-1 and TRBJ1-5; weak D call: TRBD1 (6 bases). Germline lookup yields CDR1 SQVTM and CDR2 ANQGSEA. V lost 5 bases and J lost 5, with 13 bases in between. The CDR3 totals 13 residues. The CDR3 loop is CSVSRGRDQPQHF. CDR3 DNA sequence: TGCAGCGTTAGCAGGGGACGGGATCAGCCCCAGCATTTT.

The genes are TRBV4-2 and TRBJ1-2; 7 bases are a match to TRBD1. The CDR3 contains 15 residues. The germline CDR1 and CDR2 sequences are LGHNA and YNFKEQ. After removal of 3 bases from V and 3 bases from J, the junction contained 7 bases not matched to a gene. As DNA, the CDR3 is TGTGCCAGCAGCCAGGGGGACAGAGTTGACTATGGCTACACCTTC. This encodes CASSQGDRVDYGYTF.

V gene TRBV18 combines with J gene TRBJ2-2; maybe TRBD2 (6 bases). V lost 3 bases and J lost 2, with 16 bases in between. From germline, CDR1 is KGHSH and CDR2 LQKENI. The CDR3 is 17 residues long. The CDR3 loop reads CASSPLTAGLNTGELFF. DNA for the CDR3: TGTGCCAGCTCACCTCTGACGGCGGGACTTAACACCGGGGAGCTGTTTTTT.